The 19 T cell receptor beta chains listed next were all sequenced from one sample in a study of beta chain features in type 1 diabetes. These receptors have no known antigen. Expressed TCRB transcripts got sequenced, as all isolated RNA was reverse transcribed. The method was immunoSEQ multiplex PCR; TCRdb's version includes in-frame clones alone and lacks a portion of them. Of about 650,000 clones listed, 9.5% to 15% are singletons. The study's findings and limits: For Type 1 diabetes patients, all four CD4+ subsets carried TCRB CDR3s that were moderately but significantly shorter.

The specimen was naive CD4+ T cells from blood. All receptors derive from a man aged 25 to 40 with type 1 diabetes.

CDR3 DNA sequence: TGCGCCAGCAGCCTCCGCGGACAGGGCAGGTACGAGCAGTACTTC. It codes for CASSLRGQGRYEQYF. This rearrangement joins TRBV4-3 to TRBJ2-7, with 8 bases that match TRBD1. Per the germline V gene, CDR1 is LGHNA and CDR2 is YSLEER. This CDR3 comprises 15 residues. Losses at the gene ends were 4 bases for V and 4 bases for J; bases not matched to a gene: 9.

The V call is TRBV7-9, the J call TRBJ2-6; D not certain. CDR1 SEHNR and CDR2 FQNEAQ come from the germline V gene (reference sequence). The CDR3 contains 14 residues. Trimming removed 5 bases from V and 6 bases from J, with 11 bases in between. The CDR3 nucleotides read TGTGCCAGCAGCCCTTCTAAGTCGGCCAACGTCCTGACTTTC. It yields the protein CASSPSKSANVLTF.

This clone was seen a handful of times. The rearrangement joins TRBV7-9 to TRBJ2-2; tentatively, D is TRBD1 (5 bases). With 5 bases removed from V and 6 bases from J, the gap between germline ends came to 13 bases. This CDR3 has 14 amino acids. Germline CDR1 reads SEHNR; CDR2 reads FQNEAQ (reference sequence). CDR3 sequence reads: CASSIKGAAGELFF. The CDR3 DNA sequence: TGTGCCAGCAGCATAAAAGGGGCGGCCGGGGAGCTGTTTTTT.

DNA of the CDR3: TGTGCCAGCAGCTCCCCGGGTAGCTCCTATAATTCACCCCTCCACTTT. Translating it yields CASSSPGSSYNSPLHF. The J gene is TRBJ1-6, the V gene TRBV7-9; D is ambiguous. The V end was cut by 4 bases, the J end by 0 bases, with 10 bases between. The germline CDR1 and CDR2 sequences are SEHNR and FQNEAQ (reference sequence). The CDR3 sequence is 16 residues long.

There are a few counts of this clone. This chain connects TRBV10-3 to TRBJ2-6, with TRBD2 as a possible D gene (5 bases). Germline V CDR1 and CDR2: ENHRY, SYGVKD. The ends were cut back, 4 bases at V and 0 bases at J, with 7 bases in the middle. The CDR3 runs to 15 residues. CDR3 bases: TGTGCCATCAGTGTAGAGGGCTCTGGGGCCAACGTCCTGACTTTC. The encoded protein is CAISVEGSGANVLTF.

CDR3 coding DNA: TGCAGCGTCCGGGCAGGGTCCCACGAGCAGTACTTC. Translating it yields CSVRAGSHEQYF. This chain links TRBV29-1 with TRBJ2-7, with D possibly matching TRBD1 (5 bases). The CDR3 sequence is 12 residues long. V was trimmed by 6 bases and J by 5 bases, leaving 14 bases between them. Per germline, CDR1 SQVTM and CDR2 ANQGSEA.

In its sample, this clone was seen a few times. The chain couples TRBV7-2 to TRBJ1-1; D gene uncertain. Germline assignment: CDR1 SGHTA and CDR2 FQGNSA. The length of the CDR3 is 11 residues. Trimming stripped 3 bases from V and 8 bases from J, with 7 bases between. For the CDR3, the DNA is TGTGCCAGCAGCTTTTATGTGGAAGCTTTCTTT. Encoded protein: CASSFYVEAFF.

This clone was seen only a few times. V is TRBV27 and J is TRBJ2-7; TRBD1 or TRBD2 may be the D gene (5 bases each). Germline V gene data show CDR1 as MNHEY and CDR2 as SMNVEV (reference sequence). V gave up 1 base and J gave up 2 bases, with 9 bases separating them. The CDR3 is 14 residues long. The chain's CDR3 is CASSLWDGAYEQYF. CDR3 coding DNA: TGTGCCAGCAGTTTATGGGACGGAGCCTACGAGCAGTACTTC.

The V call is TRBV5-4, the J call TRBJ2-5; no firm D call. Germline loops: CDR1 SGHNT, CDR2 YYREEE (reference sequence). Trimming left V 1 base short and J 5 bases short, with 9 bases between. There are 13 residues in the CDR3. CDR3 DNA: TGTGCCAGCAGCTTGACGGAAGCGGAGACCCAGTACTTC. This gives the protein CASSLTEAETQYF.

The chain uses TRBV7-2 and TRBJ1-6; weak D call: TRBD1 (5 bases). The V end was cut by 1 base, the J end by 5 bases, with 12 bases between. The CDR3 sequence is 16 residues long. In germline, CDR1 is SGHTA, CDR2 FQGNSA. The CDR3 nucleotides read TGTGCCAGCAGCTTAGAGGGAGGGACCAATAATTCACCCCTCCACTTT. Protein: CASSLEGGTNNSPLHF.

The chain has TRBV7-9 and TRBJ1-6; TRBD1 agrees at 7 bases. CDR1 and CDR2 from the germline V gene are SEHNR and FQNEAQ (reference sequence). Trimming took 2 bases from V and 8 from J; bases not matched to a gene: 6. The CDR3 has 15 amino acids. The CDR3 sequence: CASSLPPGQYSPLHF. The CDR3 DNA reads TGTGCCAGCAGCTTACCTCCGGGACAGTATTCACCCCTCCACTTT.

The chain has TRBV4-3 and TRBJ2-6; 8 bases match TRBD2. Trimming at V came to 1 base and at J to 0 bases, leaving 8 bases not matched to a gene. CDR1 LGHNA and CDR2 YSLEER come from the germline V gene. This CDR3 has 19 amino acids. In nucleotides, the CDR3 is TGCGCCAGCAGCCAAGGGCTAGCGGGTTCCTACTCTGGGGCCAACGTCCTGACTTTC. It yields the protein CASSQGLAGSYSGANVLTF.

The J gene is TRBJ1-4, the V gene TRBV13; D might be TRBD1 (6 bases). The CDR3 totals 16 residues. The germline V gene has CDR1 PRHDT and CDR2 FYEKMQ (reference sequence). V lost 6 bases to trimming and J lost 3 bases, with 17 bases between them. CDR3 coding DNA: TGTGCCAGCAGACAACGTACGGGGGGCTCTAATGAAAAACTGTTTTTT. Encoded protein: CASRQRTGGSNEKLFF.

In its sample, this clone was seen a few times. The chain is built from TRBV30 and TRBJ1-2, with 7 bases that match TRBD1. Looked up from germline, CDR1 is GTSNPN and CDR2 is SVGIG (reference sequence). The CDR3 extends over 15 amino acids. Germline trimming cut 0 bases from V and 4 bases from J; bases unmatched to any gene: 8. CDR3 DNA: TGTGCCTGGAGTGTCAATGGGCCAGGGGGCTATGGCTACACCTTC. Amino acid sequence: CAWSVNGPGGYGYTF.

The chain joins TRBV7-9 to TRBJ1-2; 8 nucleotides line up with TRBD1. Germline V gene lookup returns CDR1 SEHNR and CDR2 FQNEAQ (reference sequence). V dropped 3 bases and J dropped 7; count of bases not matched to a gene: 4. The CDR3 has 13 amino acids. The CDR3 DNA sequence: TGTGCCAGCAGCTTCGGAGACAGGGGTGGCTACACCTTC. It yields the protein CASSFGDRGGYTF.

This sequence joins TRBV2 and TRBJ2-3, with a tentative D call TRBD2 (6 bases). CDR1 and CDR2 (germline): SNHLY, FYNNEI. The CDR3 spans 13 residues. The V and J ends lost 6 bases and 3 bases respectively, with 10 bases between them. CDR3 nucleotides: TGTGCCAGCAGCCCCGCGGGAACAGATACGCAGTATTTT. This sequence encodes CASSPAGTDTQYF.

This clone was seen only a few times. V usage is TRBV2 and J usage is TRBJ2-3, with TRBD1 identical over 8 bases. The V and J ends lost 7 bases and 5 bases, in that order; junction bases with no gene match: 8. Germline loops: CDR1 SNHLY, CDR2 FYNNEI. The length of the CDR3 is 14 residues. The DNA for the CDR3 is TGTGCCAGCAAAGACAGGGGATATGGAGATACGCAGTATTTT. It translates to CASKDRGYGDTQYF.

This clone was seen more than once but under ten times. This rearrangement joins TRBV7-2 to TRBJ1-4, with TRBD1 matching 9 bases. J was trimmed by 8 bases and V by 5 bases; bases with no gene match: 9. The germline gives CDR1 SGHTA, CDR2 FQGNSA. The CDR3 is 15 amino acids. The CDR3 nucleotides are TGTGCCAGCAGCCCCTGGGACAGGGAAGGAGAAAAACTGTTTTTT. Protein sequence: CASSPWDREGEKLFF.

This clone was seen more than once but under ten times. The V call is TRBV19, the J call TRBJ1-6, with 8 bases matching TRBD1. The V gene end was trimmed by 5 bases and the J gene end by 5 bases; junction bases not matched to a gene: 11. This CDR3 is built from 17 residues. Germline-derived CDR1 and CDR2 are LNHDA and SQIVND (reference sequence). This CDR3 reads CASSLGTGLGDNSPLHF. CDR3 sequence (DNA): TGTGCCAGTAGTCTCGGGACAGGACTTGGTGATAATTCACCCCTCCACTTT.